This T cell receptor (beta chain) was retrieved from a study of T cells after yellow fever vaccination. TCRdb independently ran MiXCR on the 5' RACE reads; one entry per CDR3 protein. The table shows hundreds of thousands of distinct CDR3 sequences, with roughly an eighth occurring only once. General study points: Weaker, the secondary response peaked sooner, at day 5 versus 15.

Germline loops: CDR1 MGHRA, CDR2 YSYEKL. This CDR3 is built from 13 residues. V shed 4 bases and J shed 4 bases, with 11 bases lying between them. This clonotype was seen a handful of times. The antigen remains unidentified. This sequence originates from a man between 18 and 35 years old who received the YFV17D yellow fever vaccine. The rearrangement joins TRBV4-1 to TRBJ2-7; unclear D gene. Sequenced material: CD4+ T cells sorted from PBMCs, taken 15 days after the yellow fever booster vaccination. CDR3 in DNA: TGCGCCAGCAGCCGAGGCGTCCTTTACGAGCAGTACTTC. Its translation is CASSRGVLYEQYF.